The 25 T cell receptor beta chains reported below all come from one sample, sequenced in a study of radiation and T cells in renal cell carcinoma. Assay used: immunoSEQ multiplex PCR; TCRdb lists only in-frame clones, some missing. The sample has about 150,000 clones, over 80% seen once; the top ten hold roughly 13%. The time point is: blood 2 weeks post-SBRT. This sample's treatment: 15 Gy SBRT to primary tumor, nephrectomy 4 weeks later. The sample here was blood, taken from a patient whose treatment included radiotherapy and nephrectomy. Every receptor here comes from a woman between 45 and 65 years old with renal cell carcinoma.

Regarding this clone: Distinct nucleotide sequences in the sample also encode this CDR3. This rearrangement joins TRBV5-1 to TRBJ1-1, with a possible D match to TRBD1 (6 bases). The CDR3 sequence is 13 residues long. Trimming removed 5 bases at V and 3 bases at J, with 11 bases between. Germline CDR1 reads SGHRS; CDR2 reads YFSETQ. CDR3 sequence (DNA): TGCGCCAGCAGTCTAGGGGGGGACACTGAAGCTTTCTTT. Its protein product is CASSLGGDTEAFF.

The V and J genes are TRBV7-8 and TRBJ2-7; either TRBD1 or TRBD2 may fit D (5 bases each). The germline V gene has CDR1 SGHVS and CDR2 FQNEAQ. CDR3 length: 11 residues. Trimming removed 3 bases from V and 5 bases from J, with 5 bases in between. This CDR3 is CASSLGDEQYF. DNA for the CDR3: TGTGCCAGCAGCTTGGGGGACGAGCAGTACTTC.

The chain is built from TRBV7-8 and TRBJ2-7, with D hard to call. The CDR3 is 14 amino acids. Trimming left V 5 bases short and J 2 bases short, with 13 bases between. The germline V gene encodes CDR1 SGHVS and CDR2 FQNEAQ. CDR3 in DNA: TGTGCCAGCAGCATCGGAGCGCAAACCTACGAGCAGTACTTC. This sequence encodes CASSIGAQTYEQYF. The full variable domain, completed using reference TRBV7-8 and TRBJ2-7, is GAGVSQSPRYKVAKRGQDVALRCDPISGHVSLFWYQQALGQGPEFLTYFQNEAQLDKSGLPSDRFFAERPEGSVSTLKIQRTQQEDSAVYLCASSIGAQTYEQYFGPGTRLTVT.

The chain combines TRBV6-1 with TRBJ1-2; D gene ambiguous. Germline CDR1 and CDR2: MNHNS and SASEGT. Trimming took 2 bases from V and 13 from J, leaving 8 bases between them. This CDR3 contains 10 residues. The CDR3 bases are TGTGCCAGCAGTGAATACGGGTTCACCTTC. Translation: CASSEYGFTF.

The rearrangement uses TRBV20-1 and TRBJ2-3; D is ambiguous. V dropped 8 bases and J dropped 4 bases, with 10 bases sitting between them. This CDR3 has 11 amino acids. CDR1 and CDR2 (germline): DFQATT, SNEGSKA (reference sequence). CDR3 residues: CSTPRADTQYF. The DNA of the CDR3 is TGCAGTACCCCTCGCGCAGATACGCAGTATTTT.

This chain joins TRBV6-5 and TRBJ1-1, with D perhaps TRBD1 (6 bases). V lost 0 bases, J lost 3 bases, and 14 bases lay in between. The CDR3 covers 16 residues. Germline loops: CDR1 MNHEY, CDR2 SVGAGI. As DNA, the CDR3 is TGTGCCAGCAGTTACTCCCGGGGGGGGCAGGACACTGAAGCTTTCTTT. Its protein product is CASSYSRGGQDTEAFF.

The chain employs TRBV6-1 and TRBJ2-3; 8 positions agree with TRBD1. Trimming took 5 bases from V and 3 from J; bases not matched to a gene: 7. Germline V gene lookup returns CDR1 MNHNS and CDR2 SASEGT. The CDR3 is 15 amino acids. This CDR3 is CASSKVGQVTDTQYF. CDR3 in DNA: TGTGCCAGCAGTAAAGTGGGACAGGTTACAGATACGCAGTATTTT.

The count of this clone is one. The CDR3, as DNA: TGTGCCAGCAGCCCTTGGGCGGACACCTCCATCTACGAGCAGTACTTC. It translates to CASSPWADTSIYEQYF. V usage is TRBV7-8 and J usage is TRBJ2-7; weak D call: TRBD1 (5 bases). CDR3 length equals 16 residues. The ends were cut back, 5 bases at V and 3 bases at J, with 20 bases in the middle. Germline CDR1 is SGHVS and CDR2 is FQNEAQ.

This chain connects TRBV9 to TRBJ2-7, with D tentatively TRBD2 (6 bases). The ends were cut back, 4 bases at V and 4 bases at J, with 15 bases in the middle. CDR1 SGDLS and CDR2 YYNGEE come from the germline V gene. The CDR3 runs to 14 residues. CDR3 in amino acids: CASSPRRESYEQYF. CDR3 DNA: TGTGCCAGCAGCCCCCGGAGGGAATCTTACGAGCAGTACTTC.

The CDR3 reads CASSVVGGGTETQYF. CDR3 in DNA: TGTGCCAGCAGCGTAGTGGGGGGGGGCACAGAGACCCAGTACTTC. V gene TRBV9 combines with J gene TRBJ2-5; possible D gene TRBD2, 7 bases. This CDR3 is 15 amino acids long. Deletions cut 0 bases from V and 4 bases from J, with 13 bases between. The germline V gene encodes CDR1 SGDLS and CDR2 YYNGEE.

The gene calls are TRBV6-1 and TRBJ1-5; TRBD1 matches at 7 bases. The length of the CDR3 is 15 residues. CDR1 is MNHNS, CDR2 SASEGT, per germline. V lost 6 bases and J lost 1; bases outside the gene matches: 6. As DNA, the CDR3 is TGTGCCAGCAGCGCACAGGGGTCCAGCAATCAGCCCCAGCATTTT. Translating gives CASSAQGSSNQPQHF.

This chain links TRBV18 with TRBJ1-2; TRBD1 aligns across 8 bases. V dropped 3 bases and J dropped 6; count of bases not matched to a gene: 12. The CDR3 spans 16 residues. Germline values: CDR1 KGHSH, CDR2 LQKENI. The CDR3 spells CASSPLPTGAADGYTF. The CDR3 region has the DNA TGTGCCAGCTCACCTCTGCCGACAGGGGCTGCGGATGGCTACACCTTC.

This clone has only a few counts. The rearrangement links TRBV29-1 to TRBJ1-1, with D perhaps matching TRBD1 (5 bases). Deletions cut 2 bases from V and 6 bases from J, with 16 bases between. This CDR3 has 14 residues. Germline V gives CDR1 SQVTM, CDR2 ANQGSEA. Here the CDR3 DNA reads TGCAGCGTTGAACGGGGGATTTCCAACCCTGAAGCTTTCTTT. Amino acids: CSVERGISNPEAFF. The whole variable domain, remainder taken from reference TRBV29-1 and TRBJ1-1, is SAVISQKPSRDICQRGTSLTIQCQVDSQVTMMFWYRQQPGQSLTLIATANQGSEATYESGFVIDKFPISRPNLTFSTLTVSNMSPEDSSIYLCSVERGISNPEAFFGQGTRLTVV.

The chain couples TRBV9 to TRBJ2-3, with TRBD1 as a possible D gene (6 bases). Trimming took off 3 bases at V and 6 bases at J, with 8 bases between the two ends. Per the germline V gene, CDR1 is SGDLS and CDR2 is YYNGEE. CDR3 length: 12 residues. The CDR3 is CASSDRVDTQYF. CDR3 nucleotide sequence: TGTGCCAGCAGCGACAGGGTTGATACGCAGTATTTT.

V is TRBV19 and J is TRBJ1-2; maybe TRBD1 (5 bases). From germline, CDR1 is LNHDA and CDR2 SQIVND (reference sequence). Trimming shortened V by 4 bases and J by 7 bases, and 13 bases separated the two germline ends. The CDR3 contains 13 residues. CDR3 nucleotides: TGTGCCAGTAGTAGAGCAGGGATCGGTGGCTACACCTTC. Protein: CASSRAGIGGYTF.

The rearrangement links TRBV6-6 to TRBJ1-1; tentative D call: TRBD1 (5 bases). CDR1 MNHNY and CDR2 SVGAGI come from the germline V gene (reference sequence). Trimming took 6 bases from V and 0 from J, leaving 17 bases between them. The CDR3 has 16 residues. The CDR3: CASSPAARGMNTEAFF. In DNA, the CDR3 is TGTGCCAGCAGCCCTGCTGCAAGGGGAATGAACACTGAAGCTTTCTTT.

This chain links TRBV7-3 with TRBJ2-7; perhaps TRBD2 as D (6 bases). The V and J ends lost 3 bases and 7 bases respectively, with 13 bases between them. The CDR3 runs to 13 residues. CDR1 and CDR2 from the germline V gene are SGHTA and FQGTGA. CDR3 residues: CASSFQGGQEQYF. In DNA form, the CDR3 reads TGTGCCAGCAGCTTCCAAGGAGGGCAGGAGCAGTACTTC.

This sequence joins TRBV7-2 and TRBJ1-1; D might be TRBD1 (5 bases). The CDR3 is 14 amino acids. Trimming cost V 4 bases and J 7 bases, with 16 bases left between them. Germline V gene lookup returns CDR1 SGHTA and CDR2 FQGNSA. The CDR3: CASSYRREGNEAFF. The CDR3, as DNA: TGTGCCAGCAGCTACCGAAGGGAGGGGAATGAAGCTTTCTTT.

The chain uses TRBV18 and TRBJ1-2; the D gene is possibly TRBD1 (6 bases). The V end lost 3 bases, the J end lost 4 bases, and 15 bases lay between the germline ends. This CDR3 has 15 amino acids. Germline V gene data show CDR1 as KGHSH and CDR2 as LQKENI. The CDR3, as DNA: TGTGCCAGCTCACCCGGGACAAGCTCCCCCTATGGCTACACCTTC. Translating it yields CASSPGTSSPYGYTF. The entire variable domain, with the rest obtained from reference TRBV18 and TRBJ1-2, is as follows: NAGVMQNPRHLVRRRGQEARLRCSPMKGHSHVYWYRQLPEEGLKFMVYLQKENIIDESGMPKERFSAEFPKEGPSILRIQQVVRGDSAAYFCASSPGTSSPYGYTFGSGTRLTVV.

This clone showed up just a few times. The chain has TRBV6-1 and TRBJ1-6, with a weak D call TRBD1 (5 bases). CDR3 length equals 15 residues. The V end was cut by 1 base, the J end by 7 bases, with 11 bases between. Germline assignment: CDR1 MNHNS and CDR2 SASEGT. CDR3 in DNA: TGTGCCAGCAGTGAAGGTCAGGGATGGAATTCACCCCTCCACTTT. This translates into CASSEGQGWNSPLHF.

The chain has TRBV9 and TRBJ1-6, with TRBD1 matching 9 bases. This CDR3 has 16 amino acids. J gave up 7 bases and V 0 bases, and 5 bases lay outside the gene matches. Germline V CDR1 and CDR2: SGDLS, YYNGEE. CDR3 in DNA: TGTGCCAGCAGCGTAGGGGACAGGGTATGGAATTCACCCCTCCACTTT. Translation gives CASSVGDRVWNSPLHF.

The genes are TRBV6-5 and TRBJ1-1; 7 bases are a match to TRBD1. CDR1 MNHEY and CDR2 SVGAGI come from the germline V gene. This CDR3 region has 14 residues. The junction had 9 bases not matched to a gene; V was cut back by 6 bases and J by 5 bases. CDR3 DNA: TGTGCCAGCAGCCCTAGGGGGCTAGGGACTGAAGCTTTCTTT. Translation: CASSPRGLGTEAFF.

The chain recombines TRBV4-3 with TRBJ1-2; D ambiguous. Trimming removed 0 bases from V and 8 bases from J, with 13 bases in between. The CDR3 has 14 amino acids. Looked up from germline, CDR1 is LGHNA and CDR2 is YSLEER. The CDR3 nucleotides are TGCGCCAGCAGCCAAGATACATCGAGGAGCGGCTACACCTTC. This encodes CASSQDTSRSGYTF.

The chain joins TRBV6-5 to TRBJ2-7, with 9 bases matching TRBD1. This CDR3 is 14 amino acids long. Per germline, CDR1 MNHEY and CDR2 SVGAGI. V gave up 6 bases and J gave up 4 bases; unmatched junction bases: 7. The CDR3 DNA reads TGTGCCAGCAGGCCTCCGGGACAGGGTTACGAGCAGTACTTC. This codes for CASRPPGQGYEQYF.

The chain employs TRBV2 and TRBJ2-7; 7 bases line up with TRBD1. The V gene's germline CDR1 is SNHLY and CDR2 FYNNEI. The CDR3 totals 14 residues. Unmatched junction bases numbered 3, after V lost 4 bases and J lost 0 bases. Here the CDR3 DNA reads TGTGCCAGCAGTGGGGACAGCCTCTCCTACGAGCAGTACTTC. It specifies CASSGDSLSYEQYF.